This record concerns one TCR beta chain sequence. Its antigen is undetermined. The junction and the germline gene differ at one end; a read error may be behind it. UMIs and sample barcodes were carried by the TCR alpha and TCR beta cDNA libraries that 5'RACE produced using constant-segment primers. TCRdb processed the 5' RACE reads anew with MiXCR; each CDR3 protein has one entry. The data show about 440,000 distinct CDR3 sequences, 15% to 25% seen once. In germline, CDR1 is SSHAT, CDR2 FNYEAQ (reference sequence). This CDR3 comprises 14 residues. This entry comes from a study of T-cell memory formation after mild COVID-19. As for the study in general: There were largely donor-specific TCR clusters. Study-level points and caveats: Pre-infection memory carried some responding clones, suggesting that cross-reactive memory joined. Second-wave clones that peaked on day 37 lacked confirmed SARS-CoV-2 specificity.

The source of this sequence is an adult woman who had mild COVID-19 (a few samples of this study predate the infection). Cell type and time point are not known. The rearrangement links TRBV7-7 to TRBJ1-2, with D maybe TRBD1 (6 bases). The sample taken for sequencing was PBMCs or a T cell subset sorted from them (not recorded which). The CDR3 here is CASSLGGPLYGYTF. In nucleotides, the CDR3 is TGTGCTAGCAGCTTGGGGGGCCCCCTCTATGGCTACACCTTC.